The 10 T cell receptor beta chains presented below share a single source sample, sequenced in a study of blood T cell repertoires in COVID-19. Some clones are missing from TCRdb's copy, which holds only in-frame ones; the method was immunoSEQ multiplex PCR. The repertoire consists of 40,000 to 50,000 clones, with 90% occurring once and the leading ten covering 3.5% to 5%. Sample: peripheral blood. These receptors came from a human donor in a cohort sampled during active COVID-19.

J is TRBJ1-4 and V is TRBV2, with D perhaps matching TRBD1 (5 bases). CDR1 and CDR2 from the germline V gene are SNHLY and FYNNEI. Trimming pared 4 bases from V and 5 bases from J, leaving 11 bases between. The CDR3 is 14 amino acids. This CDR3 reads CASSVRQGNEKLFF. Here the CDR3 DNA reads TGTGCCAGCAGTGTGAGGCAGGGCAATGAAAAACTGTTTTTT. Using reference TRBV2 and TRBJ1-4 for the parts outside the CDR3, the full variable domain is EPEVTQTPSHQVTQMGQEVILRCVPISNHLYFYWYRQILGQKVEFLVSFYNNEISEKSEIFDDQFSVERPDGSNFTLKIRSTKLEDSAMYFCASSVRQGNEKLFFGSGTQLSVL.

The chain combines TRBV6-5 with TRBJ2-7; D perhaps matches TRBD1 (5 bases). Germline CDR1 MNHEY, CDR2 SVGAGI. The ends were cut back, 3 bases at V and 2 bases at J, with 11 bases in the middle. This CDR3 region has 14 residues. The CDR3 here is CASSYHRLAYEQYF. The CDR3 DNA reads as TGTGCCAGCAGTTATCACAGGTTAGCCTACGAGCAGTACTTC.

The CDR3 DNA is TGTGCCAGCAGTGCAGACAGGGACGGAGAGACCCAGTACTTC. It codes for CASSADRDGETQYF. This sequence joins TRBV2 and TRBJ2-5; TRBD1 agrees at 7 bases. Per germline, CDR1 SNHLY and CDR2 FYNNEI. The CDR3 loop spans 14 amino acids. V trimming: 4 bases; J trimming: 4 bases; junction bases outside the gene matches: 6.

The chain couples TRBV2 to TRBJ1-5; D is unclear. Germline CDR1 and CDR2: SNHLY and FYNNEI. Deletions cut 4 bases from V and 1 base from J, with 11 bases between. The CDR3 has 15 residues. The CDR3 protein is CASSAAGLSNQPQHF. CDR3 nucleotides: TGTGCCAGCAGTGCGGCAGGATTGAGCAATCAGCCCCAGCATTTT.

Turning to this clone: A clone one base away is much larger, so this may be a read error. This chain uses TRBV6-4 with TRBJ2-3; 10 nucleotides match TRBD1. This CDR3 has 14 residues. CDR1 is MRHNA and CDR2 is SNTAGT in the germline V gene. V shed 2 bases, J shed 4 bases, and the junction held 0 bases outside the gene matches. The CDR3, as DNA: TGTGCCAGCAGTGACGGGACAGGGGCAGATACGCAGTATTTT. It encodes CASSDGTGADTQYF.

This rearrangement joins TRBV4-1 to TRBJ2-5; TRBD2 aligns across 9 bases. Trimming took 4 bases from V and 5 from J; bases not matched to a gene: 11. The CDR3 has 16 amino acids. Looked up from germline, CDR1 is MGHRA and CDR2 is YSYEKL. In nucleotides, the CDR3 is TGCGCCAGCAGCCGTGAAAGCCTAGCGGGAATGGAGACCCAGTACTTC. This gives the protein CASSRESLAGMETQYF.

The sample holds a few counts of this clone. The chain carries TRBV7-9 and TRBJ1-2, with TRBD1 matching 9 bases. CDR3 length: 15 amino acids. The V gene's germline CDR1 is SEHNR and CDR2 FQNEAQ (reference sequence). Trimming at V came to 2 bases and at J to 3 bases, leaving 4 bases not matched to a gene. The CDR3 DNA sequence: TGTGCCAGCAGCTTATCCTGGACAGGGGACTATGGCTACACCTTC. This gives the protein CASSLSWTGDYGYTF.

The CDR3 bases are TGCGCCAGCTCTCGGGACAGGGAAGGTCATGAGCAGTTCTTC. Protein: CASSRDREGHEQFF. The V call is TRBV5-1, the J call TRBJ2-1; 9 bases line up with TRBD1. After removal of 7 bases from V and 8 bases from J, the junction contained 10 bases not matched to a gene. This CDR3 has 14 residues. The germline V gene encodes CDR1 SGHRS and CDR2 YFSETQ. Full variable domain (remainder filled in from reference TRBV5-1 and TRBJ2-1): KAGVTQTPRYLIKTRGQQVTLSCSPISGHRSVSWYQQTPGQGLQFLFEYFSETQRNKGNFPGRFSGRQFSNSRSEMNVSTLELGDSALYLCASSRDREGHEQFFGPGTRLTVL.

This chain uses TRBV19 with TRBJ1-4; perhaps TRBD1 as D (6 bases). Germline V gives CDR1 LNHDA, CDR2 SQIVND (reference sequence). Between the trimmed V and J ends, which lost 11 bases and 1 base, there was a span of 20 bases. This CDR3 spans 16 amino acids. CDR3 amino acids: CAARGTVARTNEKLFF. In DNA form, the CDR3 reads TGTGCCGCGAGGGGGACGGTCGCTCGAACTAATGAAAAACTGTTTTTT.

The V gene is TRBV30, the J gene TRBJ1-1; a possible D gene is TRBD1 (5 bases). This CDR3 has 13 residues. Trimming removed 1 base at V and 2 bases at J, with 8 bases between. Germline V lookup: CDR1 GTSNPN, CDR2 SVGIG (reference sequence). DNA of the CDR3: TGTGCCTGGAGTGGGGGGGGAAACACTGAAGCTTTCTTT. Residues: CAWSGGGNTEAFF.